This T cell receptor beta chain was sequenced in a study of identical twins. Germline assignment: CDR1 DFQATT and CDR2 SNEGSKA (reference sequence). Trimming pared 2 bases from V and 13 bases from J, leaving 28 bases between. The CDR3 is made up of 16 amino acids. TCRdb called the 5' RACE reads again in MiXCR, with one record for every CDR3 protein. The sample has about 810,000 distinct CDR3 sequences; about 12% are singletons. The same data also contributed to another study, on yellow fever vaccine responses in identical twins.

The TCR comes from a woman younger than 35 in good health. Specimen: PBMCs. The chain has TRBV20-1 and TRBJ2-3; weak D call: TRBD2 (6 bases). CDR3 in amino acids: CSARFPQGGFTSNEYF. CDR3 bases: TGCAGTGCTAGATTTCCCCAGGGAGGATTTACTAGCAACGAGTATTTT.